These 13 T cell receptor beta chains were all obtained from the same sample, sequenced in a study of a mutant IDH1 vaccine in newly diagnosed glioma. Time point specified: week 5, during vaccination. All doses held 300 ug of mutant IDH1 20-mer peptide, with topical imiquimod. No antigen has been assigned to these receptors. Profiling relied on immunoSEQ multiplex PCR, and the TCRdb table lists in-frame clones only, not all of them. Here the sample spans tens of thousands of clones, around 81% being singletons. Specimen: PBMCs, collected from a glioma patient whose treatment included an IDH1 peptide vaccine. These receptors all stem from a man in his fifties or sixties with glioma.

This clone appeared a few times. V and J are TRBV7-2 and TRBJ1-1; D is possibly TRBD1 (5 bases). Germline V gives CDR1 SGHTA, CDR2 FQGNSA. This CDR3 has 14 amino acids. V lost 6 bases and J lost 1, with 12 bases in between. The CDR3 DNA reads as TGTGCCAGCAGACTCGGGACGGCGAACACTGAAGCTTTCTTT. It translates to CASRLGTANTEAFF.

This chain links TRBV28 with TRBJ1-2, with TRBD1 matching 7 bases. This CDR3 is built from 14 residues. V gave up 6 bases and J gave up 4 bases; unmatched junction bases: 8. From germline, CDR1 is MDHEN and CDR2 SYDVKM. CDR3 nucleotide sequence: TGTGCCAGCAGCCCCGGACAGGAGCCCTATGGCTACACCTTC. It translates to CASSPGQEPYGYTF.

The CDR3 coding sequence is TGTGCCAGTGGGAGGAACACTGAAGCTTTCTTT. Translating it yields CASGRNTEAFF. V gene TRBV6-6 combines with J gene TRBJ1-1; no clear D. The V end was cut by 9 bases, the J end by 1 base, with 6 bases between. CDR1 MNHNY and CDR2 SVGAGI come from the germline V gene (reference sequence). This CDR3 is built from 11 residues.

This sequence joins TRBV6-5 and TRBJ1-1; no clear D. In germline, CDR1 is MNHEY, CDR2 SVGAGI. CDR3 size: 15 residues. V was trimmed by 6 bases and J by 2 bases, leaving 16 bases between them. DNA of the CDR3: TGTGCCAGCAGCCCCAGGTACCGGGGAAACACTGAAGCTTTCTTT. Translated: CASSPRYRGNTEAFF.

This chain uses TRBV5-1 with TRBJ1-3; D remains unclear. The germline gives CDR1 SGHRS, CDR2 YFSETQ. This CDR3 has 15 amino acids. V lost 4 bases and J lost 0, with 11 bases in between. CDR3 nucleotides: TGCGCCAGCAGCGAAAATACCCACTCTGGAAACACCATATATTTT. This translates into CASSENTHSGNTIYF.

V gene TRBV15 combines with J gene TRBJ2-7; 10 positions agree with TRBD2. CDR1 is LNHNV, CDR2 YYDKDF, per germline (reference sequence). The CDR3 covers 15 residues. Trimming took 9 bases from V and 7 from J; bases not matched to a gene: 15. The CDR3 sequence: CATGGFTSGKEEQYF. In nucleotides, the CDR3 is TGTGCCACGGGGGGATTTACTAGCGGGAAGGAAGAGCAGTACTTC.

This chain joins TRBV5-1 and TRBJ2-7, with TRBD2 matching over 8 bases. Germline CDR1 and CDR2: SGHRS and YFSETQ. The CDR3 runs to 14 residues. Trimming removed 0 bases from V and 3 bases from J; junction bases left unmatched: 2. CDR3 in amino acids: CASSLESGSYEQYF. The CDR3 DNA sequence: TGCGCCAGCAGCTTGGAAAGCGGGAGCTACGAGCAGTACTTC.

This sequence joins TRBV19 and TRBJ1-4, with 7 bases lining up with TRBD1. Looked up from germline, CDR1 is LNHDA and CDR2 is SQIVND (reference sequence). The CDR3 is 15 amino acids. The V gene end was trimmed by 7 bases and the J gene end by 2 bases; junction bases not matched to a gene: 7. The CDR3 loop reads CASKEGARTNEKLFF. CDR3 nucleotide sequence: TGTGCCAGTAAGGAGGGGGCTAGGACTAATGAAAAACTGTTTTTT.

The chain employs TRBV6-5 and TRBJ1-1, with D perhaps TRBD1 (5 bases). Germline CDR1 MNHEY, CDR2 SVGAGI. CDR3 length: 15 amino acids. V was cut by 6 bases and J by 2 bases, with 16 bases left in between. The CDR3 protein is CASSRSQRGNTEAFF. The CDR3 nucleotides read TGTGCCAGCAGCCGAAGCCAAAGGGGAAACACTGAAGCTTTCTTT.

The chain is built from TRBV11-1 and TRBJ1-2; 7 bases line up with TRBD1. This CDR3 has 16 residues. CDR1 and CDR2 from the germline V gene are SGHAT and FQDESV (reference sequence). Trimming removed 6 bases from V and 1 base from J; junction bases left unmatched: 11. The CDR3 bases are TGTGCCAGCAGTACCCTTGGGGACAGCCTTAACTATGGCTACACCTTC. It is translated as CASSTLGDSLNYGYTF.

The CDR3, as DNA: TGTGCCAGCTCACCGTCCTACAGCTCTGGGGCCAACGTCCTGACTTTC. Amino acid sequence: CASSPSYSSGANVLTF. The chain links TRBV18 to TRBJ2-6, with D unclear. The germline gives CDR1 KGHSH, CDR2 LQKENI. CDR3 length: 16 residues. The V gene lost 3 bases and the J gene lost 0 bases, with 9 bases spanning the gap.

This sequence joins TRBV7-6 and TRBJ2-7; unclear D gene. V lost 6 bases to trimming and J lost 2 bases, with 11 bases between them. Germline values: CDR1 SGHVS, CDR2 FNYEAQ. The CDR3 contains 13 residues. This chain's CDR3 is CASSPRLTYEQYF. The CDR3 bases are TGTGCCAGCAGTCCTAGGCTCACCTACGAGCAGTACTTC.

The V gene is TRBV11-2, the J gene TRBJ2-1; D ambiguous. The CDR3 runs to 11 residues. V was trimmed by 1 base and J by 7 bases, leaving 2 bases between them. CDR1 SGHAT and CDR2 FQNNGV come from the germline V gene. This CDR3 is CASSLANEQFF. The CDR3, as DNA: TGTGCCAGCAGCTTAGCTAATGAGCAGTTCTTC.